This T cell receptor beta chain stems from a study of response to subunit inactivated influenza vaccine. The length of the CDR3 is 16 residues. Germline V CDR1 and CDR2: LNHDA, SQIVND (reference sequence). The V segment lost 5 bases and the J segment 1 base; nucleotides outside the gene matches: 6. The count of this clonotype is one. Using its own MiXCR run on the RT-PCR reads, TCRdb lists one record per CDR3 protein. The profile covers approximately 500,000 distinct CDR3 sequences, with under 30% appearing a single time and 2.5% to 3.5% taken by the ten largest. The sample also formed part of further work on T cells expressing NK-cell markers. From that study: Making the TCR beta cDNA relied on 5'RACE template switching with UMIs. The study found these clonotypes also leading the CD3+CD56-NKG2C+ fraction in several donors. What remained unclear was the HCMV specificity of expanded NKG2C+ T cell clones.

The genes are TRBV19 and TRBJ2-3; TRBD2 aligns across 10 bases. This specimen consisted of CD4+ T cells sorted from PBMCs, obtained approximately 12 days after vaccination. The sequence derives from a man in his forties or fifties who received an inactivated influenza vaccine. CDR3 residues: CASSSLLAGRTDTQYF. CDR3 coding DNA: TGTGCCAGTAGTTCCCTACTAGCGGGACGCACAGATACGCAGTATTTT.